The 11 T cell receptor beta chains reported below all come from one sample, sequenced in a study of T cell responses to AZD1222 COVID-19 vaccine. Sequencing used immunoSEQ multiplex PCR; TCRdb keeps in-frame clones, though not all of them. The profile shows just over 150,000 clones, 75% to 90% of them singletons. The sample was peripheral blood, taken 28 days after the second AZD1222 dose. The receptors derive from an adult who received the AZD1222 COVID-19 vaccine.

This clone was seen ten or more times. The chain employs TRBV4-3 and TRBJ1-3, with D maybe TRBD1 (5 bases). Germline V gene lookup returns CDR1 LGHNA and CDR2 YSLEER. This CDR3 is 14 amino acids long. V lost 0 bases to trimming and J lost 7 bases, with 10 bases between them. This CDR3 reads CASSQDHGANTIYF. CDR3 sequence (DNA): TGCGCCAGCAGCCAAGACCACGGGGCTAACACCATATATTTT.

As DNA, the CDR3 is TGTGCCAGCAGCCCTAGCGGGATGGGGAATGAGCAGTTCTTC. Protein: CASSPSGMGNEQFF. This chain joins TRBV7-3 and TRBJ2-1; TRBD2 aligns across 9 bases. Germline V gene sequence: CDR1 SGHTA, CDR2 FQGTGA. The CDR3 spans 14 residues. After removal of 5 bases from V and 7 bases from J, the junction contained 6 bases not matched to a gene.

The rearrangement joins TRBV7-2 to TRBJ1-1; a possible D gene is TRBD1 (6 bases). Trimming stripped 1 base from V and 1 base from J, with 13 bases between. Germline V CDR1 and CDR2: SGHTA, FQGNSA. This CDR3 is built from 16 residues. Here the CDR3 DNA reads TGTGCCAGCAGCTTAGGAGGACAGAGGCCGAACACTGAAGCTTTCTTT. It is translated as CASSLGGQRPNTEAFF.

This clone was picked up a small number of times. This rearrangement joins TRBV18 to TRBJ2-1; perhaps TRBD2 as D (5 bases). CDR3 length equals 15 residues. Germline V gene lookup returns CDR1 KGHSH and CDR2 LQKENI. V lost 0 bases and J 4 bases, leaving 10 bases between the germline ends. CDR3 in amino acids: CASSPPPGSYNEQFF. DNA of the CDR3: TGTGCCAGCTCACCACCGCCGGGAAGTTACAATGAGCAGTTCTTC.

This chain links TRBV9 with TRBJ2-1, with a weak D call TRBD1 (6 bases). The CDR3 loop spans 13 amino acids. Germline V gene lookup returns CDR1 SGDLS and CDR2 YYNGEE. V was clipped by 0 bases and J by 10 bases, with 11 bases between them. The CDR3 protein is CASSVGGGIEQFF. The CDR3 coding sequence is TGTGCCAGCAGCGTAGGAGGGGGAATCGAGCAGTTCTTC.

This clone was seen only once. The V and J genes are TRBV18 and TRBJ1-1; D remains unclear. Germline V gene data show CDR1 as KGHSH and CDR2 as LQKENI. The CDR3 is 12 residues long. Trimming removed 0 bases at V and 11 bases at J, with 10 bases between. CDR3 coding DNA: TGTGCCAGCTCACCACCGGCGGGTAGGGCTTTCTTT. It encodes CASSPPAGRAFF.

This clone is a singleton in its sample. The chain recombines TRBV7-9 with TRBJ2-2; no clear D. Germline V lookup: CDR1 SEHNR, CDR2 FQNEAQ (reference sequence). CDR3 size: 14 residues. V dropped 1 base and J dropped 0 bases, with 3 bases sitting between them. The CDR3 protein is CASSLVPNTGELFF. DNA for the CDR3: TGTGCCAGCAGCTTAGTGCCGAACACCGGGGAGCTGTTTTTT.

The V gene is TRBV5-1, the J gene TRBJ2-5; D possibly corresponds to TRBD2 (5 bases). V shed 6 bases and J shed 5 bases, with 14 bases lying between them. The CDR3 consists of 13 residues. Germline V CDR1 and CDR2: SGHRS, YFSETQ. This chain's CDR3 is CASTLGPGETQYF. The CDR3 DNA sequence: TGCGCCAGCACCCTTGGGCCGGGGGAGACCCAGTACTTC.

This chain connects TRBV2 to TRBJ1-5; no clear D gene. The CDR3 runs 14 residues. Germline CDR1 reads SNHLY; CDR2 reads FYNNEI. V was shortened by 7 bases and J by 3 bases, with 13 bases between the two germline ends. The CDR3 region has the DNA TGTGCCAGCAACCCCGATAATAACAATCAGCCCCAGCATTTT. Translating it yields CASNPDNNNQPQHF. The variable domain in full, with the rest retrieved from reference TRBV2 and TRBJ1-5, is EPEVTQTPSHQVTQMGQEVILRCVPISNHLYFYWYRQILGQKVEFLVSFYNNEISEKSEIFDDQFSVERPDGSNFTLKIRSTKLEDSAMYFCASNPDNNNQPQHFGDGTRLSIL.

The V and J genes are TRBV25-1 and TRBJ2-3; a possible D gene is TRBD2 (6 bases). V shed 2 bases and J shed 2 bases, with 14 bases lying between them. The CDR3 extends over 16 amino acids. Germline lookup yields CDR1 MGHDK and CDR2 SYGVNS. CDR3 residues: CASSEQASAYTDTQYF. The DNA for the CDR3 is TGTGCCAGCAGTGAACAGGCTAGCGCCTACACAGATACGCAGTATTTT.

The rearrangement links TRBV2 to TRBJ2-7; 10 bases fit TRBD1. V shed 4 bases, J shed 4 bases, and the junction held 4 bases outside the gene matches. The CDR3 is 14 residues long. Germline CDR1 and CDR2: SNHLY and FYNNEI. CDR3 in amino acids: CASSGGQGNYEQYF. Written as DNA, the CDR3 is TGTGCCAGCAGTGGGGGACAGGGGAATTACGAGCAGTACTTC.